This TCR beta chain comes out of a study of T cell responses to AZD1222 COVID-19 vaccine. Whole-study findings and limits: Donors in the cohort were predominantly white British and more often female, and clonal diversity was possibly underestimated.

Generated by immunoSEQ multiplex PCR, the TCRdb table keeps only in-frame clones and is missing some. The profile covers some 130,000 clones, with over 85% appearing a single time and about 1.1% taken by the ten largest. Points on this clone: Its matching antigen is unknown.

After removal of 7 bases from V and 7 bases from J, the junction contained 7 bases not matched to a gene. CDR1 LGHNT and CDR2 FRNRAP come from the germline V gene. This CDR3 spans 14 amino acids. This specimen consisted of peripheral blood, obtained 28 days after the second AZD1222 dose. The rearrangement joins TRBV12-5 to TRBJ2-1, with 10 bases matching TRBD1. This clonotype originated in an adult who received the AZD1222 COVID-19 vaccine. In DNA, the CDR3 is TGTGCTAGTGCCTTGACAGGGGGCGTGAATGAGCAGTTCTTC. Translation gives CASALTGGVNEQFF. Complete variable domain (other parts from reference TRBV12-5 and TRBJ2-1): DARVTQTPRHKVTEMGQEVTMRCQPILGHNTVFWYRQTMMQGLELLAYFRNRAPLDDSGMPKDRFSAEMPDATLATLKIQPSEPRDSAVYFCASALTGGVNEQFFGPGTRLTVL.